These T cell receptor beta chains were read from a single sample in a study of shared clonotypes between healthy human individuals. Clones were sequenced by immunoSEQ multiplex PCR, and TCRdb holds only the in-frame ones, with some missing. This repertoire shows around 1 million clones, approximately 80% found once; its top ten account for approximately 1.5%. The specimen was memory CD4+ T cells sorted from blood. These TCRs come from a man younger than 35 in good health. CDR3s include the opening cysteine and the closing phenylalanine or tryptophan. D genes are given only for firm matches. Rows give clone size only sometimes, using once, few, many, or a class for an expanded clone.

J gene | V gene | D gene | clone size | CDR3 protein | CDR3 DNA
TRBJ2-5 | TRBV5-1 | TRBD2 | . | CASSLGREKETQYF | TGCGCCAGCAGCTTGGGGCGGGAGAAGGAGACCCAGTACTTC
TRBJ1-5 | TRBV30 | . | few | CAWSLGTSNQPQHF | TGTGCCTGGAGCCTGGGTACGAGCAATCAGCCCCAGCATTTT
TRBJ1-1 | TRBV6-4 | . | . | CASSLEPTGSTEAFF | TGTGCCAGCAGCCTGGAACCCACCGGGAGCACTGAAGCTTTCTTT
TRBJ2-3 | TRBV11-2 | TRBD2 | . | CASSRQTSGGSTDTQYF | TGTGCCAGCAGCCGCCAGACTAGCGGGGGGAGCACAGATACGCAGTATTTT
TRBJ2-1 | TRBV15 | TRBD1 | few | CATQDRGTYNEQFF | TGTGCCACTCAGGACAGGGGGACCTACAATGAGCAGTTCTTC
TRBJ2-5 | TRBV5-1 | TRBD2 | . | CASSLASGGAETQYF | TGCGCCAGCAGCTTGGCTAGCGGGGGGGCTGAGACCCAGTACTTC
TRBJ2-1 | TRBV5-1 | TRBD2 | . | CASRKSGTSGVGEQFF | TGCGCCAGCAGGAAGTCCGGGACTAGCGGGGTAGGTGAGCAGTTCTTC
TRBJ2-1 | TRBV6-1 | TRBD2 | . | CASSEKQGMTWTSVYNEQFF | TGTGCCAGCAGTGAAAAGCAGGGAATGACGTGGACTAGCGTCTACAATGAGCAGTTCTTC
TRBJ1-1 | TRBV5-1 | . | . | CASSLVAGSTEAFF | TGCGCCAGCAGCTTGGTGGCAGGGTCAACTGAAGCTTTCTTT
TRBJ2-1 | TRBV10-1 | TRBD2 | once | CASSSGTSGRFYEQFF | TGCGCCAGCAGCTCCGGGACTAGCGGGAGGTTTTATGAGCAGTTCTTC
TRBJ2-1 | TRBV15 | TRBD1 | . | CATSSGTGLDNEQFF | TGTGCCACCAGCAGCGGGACAGGGTTGGACAATGAGCAGTTCTTC
TRBJ1-5 | TRBV28 | . | . | CASSPDTSTYQPQHF | TGTGCCAGCAGTCCGGACACCTCAACATATCAGCCCCAGCATTTT
TRBJ1-1 | TRBV2 | . | many | CASSESGTEAFF | TGTGCCAGCAGTGAATCGGGCACTGAAGCTTTCTTT
TRBJ1-1 | TRBV23-1 | . | . | CASSPTGSDTEAFF | TGCGCCAGCAGTCCGACAGGATCGGACACTGAAGCTTTCTTT
TRBJ2-1 | TRBV9 | TRBD2 | . | CASTQTSGSYNEQFF | TGTGCCAGCACCCAAACTAGCGGGAGTTACAATGAGCAGTTCTTC
TRBJ2-7 | TRBV7-2 | TRBD1 | . | CASSFSPWDRESTYEQYF | TGTGCCAGCAGCTTCTCCCCTTGGGACAGGGAATCTACCTACGAGCAGTACTTC
TRBJ1-2 | TRBV5-5 | . | . | CASISGGLNYGYTF | TGTGCCAGCATTTCGGGGGGCCTTAACTATGGCTACACCTTC
TRBJ2-2 | TRBV7-9 | . | . | CASSFYGHGELFF | TGTGCCAGCAGCTTTTACGGGCACGGGGAGCTGTTTTTT
TRBJ1-6 | TRBV6-5 | TRBD1 | . | CASTRGQGDSPLHF | TGTGCCAGCACCCGAGGACAGGGTGATTCACCCCTCCACTTT
TRBJ1-4 | TRBV4-3 | . | . | CASSQERGAHEKLFF | TGCGCCAGCAGCCAAGAGCGGGGAGCCCATGAAAAACTGTTTTTT
TRBJ1-1 | TRBV4-1 | . | . | CASSQVSTGRAFF | TGCGCCAGCAGCCAAGTGTCGACCGGAAGAGCTTTCTTT
TRBJ2-7 | TRBV7-9 | . | . | CASSLQTEQYF | TGTGCCAGCAGCTTACAAACCGAGCAGTACTTC
TRBJ1-5 | TRBV7-3 | TRBD1 | . | CASSYPGGELGNQPQHF | TGTGCCAGCAGCTACCCAGGGGGCGAGCTGGGCAATCAGCCCCAGCATTTT
TRBJ1-1 | TRBV27 | . | many | CASSLSGGRPNTEAFF | TGTGCCAGCAGTTTATCTGGGGGGCGCCCGAACACTGAAGCTTTCTTT
TRBJ1-2 | TRBV6-5 | TRBD1 | . | CASSEGQGASYTF | TGTGCCAGCAGTGAGGGACAGGGGGCCTCCTACACCTTC
TRBJ1-4 | TRBV5-1 | . | . | CASSSWDPDNEKLFF | TGCGCCAGCAGCTCCTGGGACCCAGATAATGAAAAACTGTTTTTT
TRBJ2-7 | TRBV4-3 | . | . | CASSQGTLVGYEQYF | TGCGCCAGCAGCCAAGGGACATTGGTTGGGTACGAGCAGTACTTC
TRBJ2-6 | TRBV2 | . | . | CASSHPGAGANVLTF | TGTGCCAGCAGCCACCCCGGGGCTGGGGCCAACGTCCTGACTTTC
TRBJ2-2 | TRBV27 | . | . | CASSRAAVNTGELFF | TGTGCCAGCAGTCGGGCCGCGGTGAACACCGGGGAGCTGTTTTTT
TRBJ2-7 | TRBV19 | . | once | CASRKGAEQYF | TGTGCCAGTCGAAAAGGAGCCGAGCAGTACTTC
TRBJ2-6 | TRBV18 | TRBD2 | . | CASSPWALAGGSGANVLTF | TGTGCCAGCTCACCATGGGCCCTAGCGGGGGGCTCTGGGGCCAACGTCCTGACTTTC
TRBJ2-6 | TRBV7-3 | . | few | CASSPTGHGANVLTF | TGTGCCAGCAGCCCTACAGGGCACGGGGCCAACGTCCTGACTTTC
TRBJ2-3 | TRBV7-2 | . | . | CASSSQSVTDTQYF | TGTGCCAGCAGCTCCCAATCAGTGACAGATACGCAGTATTTT
TRBJ2-1 | TRBV25-1 | . | . | CASSAPGSSYNEQFF | TGTGCCAGCAGCGCCCCAGGGAGCTCCTACAATGAGCAGTTCTTC
TRBJ1-1 | TRBV4-1 | TRBD1 | . | CASSYGQGGFTEAFF | TGCGCCAGCAGCTATGGACAGGGGGGGTTCACTGAAGCTTTCTTT
TRBJ2-5 | TRBV6-1 | . | . | CASSGDILSGTQYF | TGTGCCAGCAGTGGGGACATCCTCTCAGGGACCCAGTACTTC
TRBJ1-3 | TRBV6-4 | . | once | CASSPYVYSGNTIYF | TGTGCCAGCAGTCCCTACGTATACTCTGGAAACACCATATATTTT
TRBJ1-4 | TRBV6-5 | . | . | CASSYWKGLANEKLFF | TGTGCCAGCAGTTATTGGAAGGGTTTAGCTAATGAAAAACTGTTTTTT
TRBJ1-1 | TRBV10-3 | . | . | CAISESGAHEAFF | TGTGCCATCAGTGAGTCGGGAGCACATGAAGCTTTCTTT
TRBJ2-3 | TRBV9 | TRBD1 | . | CASSVVGTGGSDTQYF | TGTGCCAGCAGCGTAGTCGGGACAGGGGGTTCAGATACGCAGTATTTT
TRBJ2-1 | TRBV18 | TRBD2 | few | CASSPPSATSRLSEQFF | TGTGCCAGCTCACCACCATCCGCGACTAGCAGGTTGAGTGAGCAGTTCTTC
TRBJ1-1 | TRBV19 | . | . | CASSRGNTEAFF | TGTGCCAGTAGTAGAGGGAACACTGAAGCTTTCTTT
TRBJ1-5 | TRBV19 | . | . | CATRPESGPQHF | TGTGCCACCCGGCCGGAAAGTGGGCCCCAGCATTTT
TRBJ1-5 | TRBV30 | TRBD1 | . | CAWRNSGQGYYSNQPQHF | TGTGCCTGGAGGAACTCGGGACAGGGGTACTATAGCAATCAGCCCCAGCATTTT
TRBJ1-2 | TRBV2 | . | . | CASSESPRAYGYTF | TGTGCCAGCAGTGAGTCCCCCAGGGCCTATGGCTACACCTTC
TRBJ2-1 | TRBV13 | . | . | CASSLVGKRSYNEQFF | TGTGCCAGCAGTCTGGTAGGGAAAAGGTCCTACAATGAGCAGTTCTTC
TRBJ2-3 | TRBV15 | TRBD2 | . | CATSRGLAGGQGGTDTQYF | TGTGCCACCAGCAGGGGACTAGCGGGAGGGCAAGGGGGCACAGATACGCAGTATTTT
TRBJ1-1 | TRBV5-5 | . | . | CASSLNWRGATEAFF | TGTGCCAGCAGCTTGAATTGGCGTGGTGCGACTGAAGCTTTCTTT
TRBJ2-3 | TRBV5-4 | . | . | CASDAQDTQYF | TGTGCCTCTGACGCCCAGGATACGCAGTATTTT
TRBJ1-1 | TRBV5-1 | . | . | CASSYGQFEAEAFF | TGCGCCAGCAGCTACGGACAGTTCGAGGCTGAAGCTTTCTTT